This TCR beta chain was sequenced for a study of cytomegalovirus exposure and HLA in healthy donors. Study conclusions and caveats: Presence/absence analyses took donor sequencing depth as roughly uniform. Association with HLA alleles at 0.05 false discovery rate was found for roughly 17,000 TCR beta sequences in a later analysis. Listed as cytomegalovirus-associated were about 160 TCR beta chains.

Germline-derived CDR1 and CDR2 are LNHNV and YYDKDF (reference sequence). With V trimmed by 5 bases and J by 5 bases, 16 bases remained unmatched. The CDR3 contains 17 residues. Primers included in the PCR were 60 Vbeta and 13 Jbeta primers. Measured with immunoSEQ multiplex PCR; TCRdb has only the in-frame clones, and not every one. The sample lists approximately 160,000 clones; roughly 80% were seen once. This clone was observed a handful of times. Its antigen remains unknown. This sequence was found in a man aged 18-30 years in good health and CMV-seronegative. The specimen sequenced was PBMCs. The rearrangement joins TRBV15 to TRBJ2-5; 8 positions agree with TRBD2. CDR3 amino acids: CATSPRGGDSARETQYF. The CDR3 DNA sequence: TGTGCCACCAGCCCCCGGGGGGGCGACAGCGCTAGGGAGACCCAGTACTTC.